These T cell receptor beta chains were read from a single sample in a study of cytomegalovirus exposure and HLA in healthy donors. The repertoire was sequenced with immunoSEQ multiplex PCR; TCRdb's copy has only in-frame clones and lacks some. The profile covers about 160,000 clones, with more than 75% appearing a single time and more than 2% taken by the ten largest. Input material: PBMCs. The receptors here all came from a man aged 18 to 29 in good health and CMV-seropositive. Each CDR3 is given with its conserved first and last residue. D genes are given only for firm matches. Clone size is shown for a subset of rows, as once, few, many or a class of expanded clone.

>TRBV5-1|TRBD1|NA|TRBJ1-1
CASSLERGTGTSLQAFF
TGCGCCAGCAGCTTGGAAAGGGGGACAGGCACCTCTCTTCAAGCTTTCTTT
>TRBV6-4|TRBD1|NA|TRBJ1-6
CASSGSGTGGSPLHF
TGTGCCAGCAGTGGGTCCGGGACAGGGGGCTCACCCCTCCACTTT
>TRBV7-2|NA|NA|TRBJ1-1
CASSLFSGAEAFF
TGTGCCAGCAGCTTGTTTTCGGGAGCTGAAGCTTTCTTT
>TRBV4-1|TRBD2|NA|TRBJ2-3
CASSPGLADTQYF
TGCGCCAGCAGCCCGGGACTAGCGGATACGCAGTATTTT
>TRBV11-2|NA|NA|TRBJ2-4
CASSPREVLAKNIQYF
TGTGCCAGCAGCCCTCGAGAGGTTCTAGCCAAAAACATTCAGTACTTC
>TRBV7-6|TRBD1|few|TRBJ1-6
CASSLDRGSYNSPLHF
TGTGCCAGCAGCTTAGACAGGGGTTCCTATAATTCACCCCTCCACTTT
>TRBV21-1|NA|NA|TRBJ1-2
CASSNPQGTNYGYTF
TGTGCCAGCAGCAACCCACAGGGGACCAACTATGGCTACACCTTC
>TRBV5-1|TRBD1|NA|TRBJ2-2
CASSPLGPSGTGVTGELFF
TGCGCCAGCAGCCCCCTCGGCCCATCCGGGACAGGGGTCACCGGGGAGCTGTTTTTT
>TRBV7-6|NA|NA|TRBJ2-3
CASSLSGISTDTQYF
TGTGCCAGCAGCTTATCAGGGATAAGCACAGATACGCAGTATTTT
>TRBV6-1|TRBD2|NA|TRBJ2-7
CASSEVGGKGWDEQYF
TGTGCCAGCAGTGAAGTCGGGGGGAAGGGCTGGGACGAGCAGTACTTC
>TRBV10-3|NA|once|TRBJ1-6
CAIRQEDSPNSPLHF
TGTGCCATCAGGCAAGAGGACAGCCCCAATTCACCCCTCCACTTT
>TRBV19|TRBD1|NA|TRBJ2-7
CASSDGDRADQNF
TGTGCCAGTAGTGATGGGGACAGGGCGGATCAAAACTTC
>TRBV19|NA|NA|TRBJ2-4
CASSITGLAKNIQYF
TGTGCCAGTAGTATAACAGGGCTAGCCAAAAACATTCAGTACTTC
>TRBV6-1|NA|NA|TRBJ1-6
CASMKGLNNSPLHF
TGTGCCAGCATGAAGGGGCTCAATAATTCACCCCTCCACTTT
>TRBV2|NA|NA|TRBJ2-5
CASSGGPYKQYF
TGTGCCAGCAGCGGGGGTCCCTACAAGCAGTACTTC
>TRBV27|NA|NA|TRBJ2-1
CASSFVNNEQFF
TGTGCCAGCAGTTTCGTTAACAATGAGCAGTTCTTC
>TRBV19|TRBD1|NA|TRBJ2-5
CAGYRDREETQYF
TGTGCCGGTTACCGGGACAGGGAAGAGACCCAGTACTTC
>TRBV2|TRBD2|NA|TRBJ2-1
CASRFSGGVNNEQFF
TGTGCCAGCAGGTTTAGCGGGGGGGTGAACAATGAGCAGTTCTTC
>TRBV9|TRBD2|NA|TRBJ2-1
CASSRGSGVQFF
TGTGCCAGCAGCCGGGGTAGCGGGGTCCAGTTCTTC
>TRBV6-5|NA|NA|TRBJ1-5
CASRPPGGSNQPQHF
TGTGCCAGCAGACCTCCGGGGGGTAGCAATCAGCCCCAGCATTTT
>TRBV25-1|NA|NA|TRBJ1-1
CASSAKGGTEAFF
TGTGCCAGCAGTGCTAAAGGGGGCACTGAAGCTTTCTTT
>TRBV2|TRBD2|few|TRBJ2-7
CASSGGGLTTSQYF
TGTGCCAGCAGTGGCGGGGGTCTGACTACGAGTCAGTACTTC
>TRBV6-1|NA|NA|TRBJ2-1
CASRDNSVYNEQFF
TGTGCCAGTAGGGACAATTCCGTTTACAATGAGCAGTTCTTC
>TRBV21-1|NA|NA|TRBJ2-7
CASSNSSDFEEQYF
TGTGCCAGCAGCAACTCCTCGGACTTCGAGGAGCAGTACTTC
>TRBV4-3|NA|NA|TRBJ2-7
CASSQDHQGSEQYF
TGCGCCAGCAGCCAAGATCACCAGGGATCCGAGCAGTACTTC
>TRBV9|NA|few|TRBJ1-3
CASSVNPGHTIYF
TGTGCCAGCAGCGTAAACCCAGGGCACACCATATATTTT
>TRBV5-1|NA|NA|TRBJ2-3
CASSGGQATDTQYF
TGCGCCAGCAGCGGCGGACAAGCCACAGATACGCAGTATTTT
>TRBV27|NA|NA|TRBJ1-2
CASSNVGPIPNYGYTF
TGTGCCAGCAGTAACGTGGGGCCCATACCTAACTATGGCTACACCTTC
>TRBV19|TRBD1|NA|TRBJ1-5
CASRDRELQPQHF
TGTGCCAGTAGAGACAGGGAACTTCAGCCCCAGCATTTT
>TRBV4-2|NA|NA|TRBJ2-1
CASSQGAPDEQFF
TGTGCCAGCAGCCAAGGAGCTCCTGATGAGCAGTTCTTC
>TRBV7-9|NA|NA|TRBJ1-1
CASSTTGPTEAFF
TGTGCCAGCAGCACCACAGGTCCCACTGAAGCTTTCTTT
>TRBV4-3|NA|NA|TRBJ2-2
CASSQEVESGVAGELFF
TGCGCCAGCAGCCAAGAGGTCGAGTCAGGGGTGGCCGGGGAGCTGTTTTTT
>TRBV5-6|NA|NA|TRBJ2-1
CASSLEFPTRAGQFF
TGTGCCAGCAGCTTGGAATTCCCCACGCGAGCGGGGCAGTTCTTC
>TRBV6-1|NA|NA|TRBJ1-2
CASSDATEIYGYTF
TGTGCCAGCAGTGATGCGACAGAGATCTATGGCTACACCTTC
>TRBV11-3|NA|NA|TRBJ2-6
CASSLALGPSLTF
TGTGCCAGCAGCTTAGCGCTGGGCCCCTCCCTGACTTTC
>TRBV5-4|TRBD1|NA|TRBJ1-4
CASSTGRGTVGEKLFF
TGTGCCAGCAGCACCGGACGTGGGACAGTTGGCGAAAAACTGTTTTTT
>TRBV19|NA|NA|TRBJ1-2
CASSISDSNYGYTF
TGTGCCAGTAGTATCAGTGACAGCAACTATGGCTACACCTTC
>TRBV10-3|NA|NA|TRBJ1-4
CAISEGRDEKLFF
TGTGCCATCAGTGAGGGGAGGGATGAAAAACTGTTTTTT
>TRBV2|NA|NA|TRBJ1-4
CASNREGRVGEKLFF
TGTGCCAGCAATAGGGAAGGGCGGGTTGGTGAAAAACTGTTTTTT
>TRBV7-9|NA|NA|TRBJ1-1
CASSFPGKENTEAFF
TGTGCCAGCAGCTTCCCCGGGAAAGAAAACACTGAAGCTTTCTTT